These T cell receptor beta chains were read from a single sample in a study of neurological immune-mediated disorders. From the 5' RACE reads, TCRdb called clonotypes with MiXCR, one entry per CDR3 protein. This table has 40,000 to 50,000 distinct CDR3 sequences, 2.5% appearing once. The sequenced material came from PBMCs. The receptor set was obtained from a man younger than 45 with multiple sclerosis. The CDR3 runs from the conserved cysteine through the conserved F or W. The D gene is left open where the match is weak. Size is stated for part of the rows, as once, few or many counts, or as a class when the clone is expanded.

V gene	J gene	clone size	D gene	CDR3 length	CDR3 protein	CDR3 DNA
TRBV20-1	TRBJ2-1	many	TRBD2	15	CSASTLAGGGNEQFF	TGCAGTGCTAGTACCCTAGCGGGGGGAGGCAATGAGCAGTTCTTC
TRBV20-1	TRBJ1-1	many	-	15	CSATGGGSEHLKAFF	TGCAGTGCCACGGGGGGGGGATCGGAACACCTGAAAGCTTTCTTT
TRBV20-1	TRBJ1-6	-	TRBD1	15	CSAQGGQARDSPLHF	TGCAGTGCCCAGGGGGGGCAGGCTAGGGATTCACCCCTCCACTTT
TRBV5-1	TRBJ2-1	many	TRBD2	18	CASSFPVFPGEGNNEQFF	TGCGCCAGCAGCTTCCCCGTCTTTCCGGGGGAGGGAAACAATGAGCAGTTCTTC
TRBV10-3	TRBJ2-1	-	TRBD1	13	CATTGANNNAQFF	TGTGCCACCACAGGGGCCAACAACAATGCGCAGTTCTTC
TRBV5-1	TRBJ2-5	many	-	14	CASSRSGPQETQYF	TGCGCCAGCAGCAGGTCGGGGCCCCAAGAGACCCAGTACTTC
TRBV6-6	TRBJ1-5	many	-	14	CASSYVGASQPQHF	TGTGCCAGCAGTTACGTGGGGGCGAGTCAGCCCCAGCATTTT
TRBV15	TRBJ2-1	many	TRBD2	17	CATSRRPSGSSYNEQFF	TGTGCCACCAGCAGACGTCCTAGCGGAAGCTCCTACAATGAGCAGTTCTTC
TRBV6-6	TRBJ2-2	many	-	19	CASSYRPAAEGLNTGELFF	TGTGCCAGCAGTTACCGACCGGCTGCGGAAGGCCTGAACACCGGGGAGCTGTTTTTT
TRBV3-1	TRBJ2-7	many	-	15	CASSLRAPPGYEQYF	TGTGCCAGCAGCCTCCGGGCCCCCCCGGGATACGAGCAGTACTTC
TRBV6-5	TRBJ2-7	many	-	17	CASSYKRGASSTYEQYF	TGTGCCAGCAGTTACAAACGGGGGGCGAGTTCCACCTACGAGCAGTACTTC
TRBV6-6	TRBJ2-2	many	TRBD1	14	CASSPTGGTGELFF	TGTGCCAGCAGCCCGACAGGGGGGACCGGGGAGCTGTTTTTT
TRBV7-9	TRBJ2-1	many	-	12	CASTSQGNEQFF	TGTGCCAGCACCTCACAGGGAAATGAGCAGTTCTTC
TRBV20-1	TRBJ1-2	few	-	12	CSVPEMGNGYTF	TGCAGTGTCCCCGAAATGGGGAATGGCTACACCTTC
TRBV6-6	TRBJ1-2	many	-	15	CASSYSSDPERGYTF	TGTGCCAGCAGTTACTCGTCAGACCCCGAACGCGGCTACACCTTC
TRBV6-5	TRBJ2-2	many	-	14	CASSYSSKTGELFF	TGTGCCAGCAGTTACTCTAGTAAAACCGGGGAGCTGTTTTTT
TRBV11-2	TRBJ2-1	-	-	15	CASSLRGSPEDEQFF	TGTGCCAGCAGCTTAAGGGGGAGCCCGGAGGATGAGCAGTTCTTC
TRBV5-1	TRBJ2-5	-	-	14	CASSLLGEVETQYF	TGCGCCAGCAGCTTGTTAGGCGAGGTGGAGACCCAGTACTTC
TRBV20-1	TRBJ2-3	many	TRBD2	17	CSPPLVGLAGSTDTQYF	TGCAGTCCCCCACTGGTTGGACTAGCGGGAAGCACAGATACGCAGTATTTT
TRBV7-8	TRBJ2-1	many	TRBD2	15	CASSSDGRFYNEQFF	TGTGCCAGCAGCTCGGACGGGAGGTTCTACAATGAGCAGTTCTTC
TRBV10-3	TRBJ2-3	many	TRBD2	14	CAISEGTSADTQYF	TGTGCCATCAGTGAGGGGACTAGCGCAGATACGCAGTATTTT
TRBV7-9	TRBJ2-3	many	-	13	CASSFTPTDTQYF	TGTGCCAGCAGCTTTACGCCCACAGATACGCAGTATTTT
TRBV11-2	TRBJ2-3	many	-	13	CASSLEARITQYF	TGTGCCAGCAGCTTAGAAGCAAGAATTACGCAGTATTTT
TRBV6-5	TRBJ1-4	many	TRBD1	14	CASSGTGVNEKLFF	TGTGCCAGCAGTGGGACAGGGGTTAATGAAAAACTGTTTTTT
TRBV20-1	TRBJ1-5	many	-	15	CSARTGTERNQPQHF	TGCAGTGCTAGAACCGGGACGGAGCGCAATCAGCCCCAGCATTTT
TRBV10-1	TRBJ2-1	many	TRBD2	17	CASSEGGGFLSYNEQFF	TGCGCCAGCAGTGAGGGCGGGGGGTTCCTGTCCTACAATGAGCAGTTCTTC
TRBV6-2/TRBV6-3	TRBJ2-2	many	-	19	CASSYRSRVPGRTTGELFF	TGTGCCAGCAGTTACCGTTCCCGGGTCCCGGGACGCACCACCGGGGAGCTGTTTTTT
TRBV10-2	TRBJ1-3	-	-	14	CASSKDISGNTIYF	TGCGCCAGCAGTAAAGACATCTCTGGAAACACCATATATTTT
TRBV12-3/TRBV12-4	TRBJ1-1	many	-	13	CASSPLVDAEAFF	TGTGCCAGCAGCCCCCTCGTGGACGCTGAAGCTTTCTTT
TRBV6-6	TRBJ2-2	few	-	12	CDSSYGNGELFF	TGTGACAGCAGTTACGGGAACGGGGAGCTGTTTTTT
TRBV15	TRBJ2-3	many	-	17	CATSREGVAGIADTQYF	TGTGCCACCAGCAGAGAGGGGGTGGCGGGGATTGCAGATACGCAGTATTTT
TRBV7-9	TRBJ1-1	many	-	13	CASSRLQETEAFF	TGTGCCAGCAGCAGACTTCAGGAGACTGAAGCTTTCTTT
TRBV4-1	TRBJ1-5	-	TRBD1	16	CASSHLPGTGVQPQHF	TGCGCCAGCAGCCATCTGCCCGGGACAGGGGTTCAGCCCCAGCATTTT
TRBV11-2	TRBJ2-7	many	-	16	CASSLHWQGGSYEQYF	TGTGCCAGCAGCTTACACTGGCAGGGGGGGTCCTACGAGCAGTACTTC
TRBV20-1	TRBJ2-1	many	TRBD2	17	CSARSLTSGGAFREQFF	TGCAGTGCTAGATCCCTTACTAGCGGGGGGGCCTTCCGCGAGCAGTTCTTC
TRBV14	TRBJ2-7	many	-	12	CASSQLGYEQYF	TGTGCCAGCAGCCAATTGGGGTACGAGCAGTACTTC
TRBV7-2	TRBJ2-7	many	-	14	CASSFRQGAYEQYF	TGTGCCAGCAGCTTCCGCCAGGGCGCCTACGAGCAGTACTTC